This entry concerns a single T cell receptor (beta chain). Its antigen is unidentified. The CDR3 extends over 12 amino acids. Trimming cost V 1 base and J 5 bases, with 5 bases left between them. These data originate in a study of T cell responses to AZD1222 COVID-19 vaccine. Assay: immunoSEQ multiplex PCR; the TCRdb copy retains only in-frame clones and omits some. The table shows tens of thousands of clones, with around 84% occurring only once. Study observations and caveats: Unmutated variant regions are reportedly targeted by nearly half of spike-specific TCRs. Clonal diversity was possibly underestimated, and white British individuals and females predominated among donors.

The TCR comes from an adult in good health. Specimen: peripheral blood, collected on day 0 of AZD1222 vaccination. The chain joins TRBV12-3 or TRBV12-4 to TRBJ2-5; D remains unclear. The CDR3 region is CASSLGRETQYF. The CDR3 coding sequence is TGTGCCAGCAGTTTAGGACGGGAGACCCAGTACTTC.